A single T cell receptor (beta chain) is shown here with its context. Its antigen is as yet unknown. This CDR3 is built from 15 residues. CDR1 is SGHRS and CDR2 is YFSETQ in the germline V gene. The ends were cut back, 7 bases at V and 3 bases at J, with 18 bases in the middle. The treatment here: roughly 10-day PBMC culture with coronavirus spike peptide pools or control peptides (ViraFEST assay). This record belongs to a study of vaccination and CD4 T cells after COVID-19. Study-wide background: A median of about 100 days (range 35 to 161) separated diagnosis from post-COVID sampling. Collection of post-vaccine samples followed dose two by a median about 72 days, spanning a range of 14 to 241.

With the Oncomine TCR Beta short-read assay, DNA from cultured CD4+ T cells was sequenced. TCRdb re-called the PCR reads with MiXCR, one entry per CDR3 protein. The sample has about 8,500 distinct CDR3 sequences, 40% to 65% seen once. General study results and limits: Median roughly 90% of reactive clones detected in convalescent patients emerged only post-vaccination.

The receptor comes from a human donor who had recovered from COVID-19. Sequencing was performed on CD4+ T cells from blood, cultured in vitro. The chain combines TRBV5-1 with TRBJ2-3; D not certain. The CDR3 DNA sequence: TGCGCCAGCGACGAGGACGGCTTACCTACAGATACGCAGTATTTT. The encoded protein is CASDEDGLPTDTQYF.